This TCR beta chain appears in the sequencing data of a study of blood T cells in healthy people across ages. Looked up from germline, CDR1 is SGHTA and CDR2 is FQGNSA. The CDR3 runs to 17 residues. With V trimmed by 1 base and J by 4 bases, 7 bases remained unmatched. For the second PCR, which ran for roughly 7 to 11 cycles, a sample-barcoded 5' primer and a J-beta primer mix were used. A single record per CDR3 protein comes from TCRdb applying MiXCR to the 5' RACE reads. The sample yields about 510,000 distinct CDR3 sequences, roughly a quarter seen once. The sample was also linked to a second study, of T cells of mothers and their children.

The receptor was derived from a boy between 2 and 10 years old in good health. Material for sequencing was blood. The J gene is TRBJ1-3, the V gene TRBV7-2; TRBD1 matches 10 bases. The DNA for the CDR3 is TGTGCCAGCAGCTTAGACACAGGGACAGGGGTGGGAAACACCATATATTTT. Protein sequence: CASSLDTGTGVGNTIYF.